A single sample is the source of the 30 T cell receptor beta chains below, sequenced in a study of Ad26.COV2.S vaccination and SARS-CoV-2 variants. The repertoire was sequenced with immunoSEQ multiplex PCR; TCRdb's copy has only in-frame clones and lacks some. The repertoire holds around 300,000 clones, with approximately 86% as singletons. The treatment here: around 19 received Ad26.COV2.S at low or high dose, single or two shots; about 5 received placebo; per-sample allocation not given. Sampling took place 63 days after the first vaccine or placebo injection. This specimen was peripheral blood, taken in a trial of Ad26.COV2.S vaccine versus placebo. The receptors were gathered from a person between 18 and 65 years old who received the Ad26.COV2.S COVID-19 vaccine or a placebo.

The genes are TRBV11-3 and TRBJ2-5; D not resolved. V was shortened by 4 bases and J by 4 bases, with 7 bases between the two germline ends. There are 12 residues in the CDR3. Germline V gene sequence: CDR1 SGHNT, CDR2 YENEEA. Here the CDR3 reads CASSYERETQYF. The CDR3 nucleotides read TGTGCCAGCAGCTACGAACGAGAGACCCAGTACTTC.

Details on this clone: Other DNA sequences from this sample encode an identical CDR3 as well. This rearrangement joins TRBV18 to TRBJ2-7; D is ambiguous. V was trimmed by 3 bases and J by 1 base, leaving 7 bases between them. Germline CDR1 is KGHSH and CDR2 is LQKENI. The CDR3 length is 13 residues. Here the CDR3 DNA reads TGTGCCAGCTCACCTCCAAGTTCCTACGAGCAGTACTTC. This sequence encodes CASSPPSSYEQYF.

The V and J genes are TRBV2 and TRBJ2-6; D remains ambiguous. The CDR3 is made up of 12 amino acids. V lost 6 bases and J lost 7, with 7 bases in between. Germline lookup yields CDR1 SNHLY and CDR2 FYNNEI. CDR3 bases: TGTGCCAGCAGAGAGCGAGCCAACGTCCTGACTTTC. This encodes CASRERANVLTF.

V is TRBV28 and J is TRBJ1-2; 10 bases align to TRBD1. Per the germline V gene, CDR1 is MDHEN and CDR2 is SYDVKM. The CDR3 covers 14 residues. Germline trimming cut 8 bases from V and 7 bases from J; bases unmatched to any gene: 10. In nucleotides, the CDR3 is TGTGCCAGCGACTCCGGGACAGGGGTGCGTGGCTACACCTTC. Residues: CASDSGTGVRGYTF.

The rearrangement joins TRBV7-2 to TRBJ2-7; D gene unclear. Germline CDR1 is SGHTA and CDR2 is FQGNSA. This CDR3 is built from 14 residues. Between the trimmed V and J ends, which lost 5 bases and 2 bases, there was a span of 13 bases. The CDR3 DNA sequence: TGTGCCAGCAGCGAAGAGGTGACAACCTACGAGCAGTACTTC. Amino acid sequence: CASSEEVTTYEQYF.

The chain recombines TRBV4-1 with TRBJ2-5; D not resolved. This CDR3 comprises 12 residues. The germline V and J ends were trimmed by 2 bases and 5 bases, with 6 bases remaining between them. Germline CDR1 MGHRA, CDR2 YSYEKL. CDR3 coding DNA: TGCGCCAGCAGCCAACCGAGGGAGACCCAGTACTTC. Its translation is CASSQPRETQYF.

A remark on this clone: A junction end diverges from the germline sequence, so it may reflect a read error. This chain uses TRBV11-3 with TRBJ1-2, with a tentative D call TRBD1 (5 bases). Germline V CDR1 and CDR2: SGHNT, YENEEA. The CDR3 is 14 amino acids. In DNA, the CDR3 is TGTGCCAGCAGGTTAGGGGTAATAAACTATGGCTACACCTTC. The encoded protein is CASRLGVINYGYTF.

The CDR3 DNA sequence: TGTGCCAGCAGACGAATACCCGCCGATGAGTCAGGGTTTCTCTATGGCTACACCTTC. Protein: CASRRIPADESGFLYGYTF. The chain couples TRBV7-9 to TRBJ1-2, with a weak D call TRBD1 (5 bases). This CDR3 is built from 19 residues. Germline-derived CDR1 and CDR2 are SEHNR and FQNEAQ (reference sequence). Trimming stripped 6 bases from V and 4 bases from J, with 30 bases between. The variable domain in full, with the rest retrieved from reference TRBV7-9 and TRBJ1-2, is DTGVSQNPRHKITKRGQNVTFRCDPISEHNRLYWYRQTLGQGPEFLTYFQNEAQLEKSRLLSDRFSAERPKGSFSTLEIQRTEQGDSAMYLCASRRIPADESGFLYGYTFGSGTRLTVV.

The chain has TRBV5-1 and TRBJ2-5, with D unclear. V was pared by 6 bases and J by 0 bases, with 6 bases between. The CDR3 is 12 residues long. Germline V lookup: CDR1 SGHRS, CDR2 YFSETQ. CDR3 sequence reads: CASTADQETQYF. Written as DNA, the CDR3 is TGCGCCAGCACGGCAGACCAAGAGACCCAGTACTTC.

The chain uses TRBV7-3 and TRBJ1-4, with D possibly matching TRBD1 (6 bases). This CDR3 has 16 residues. V was clipped by 6 bases and J by 8 bases, with 22 bases between them. The germline V gene has CDR1 SGHTA and CDR2 FQGTGA. The DNA for the CDR3 is TGTGCCAGCAGGCTACCTACAGGGAGGGCAGGGGAAAAACTGTTTTTT. This sequence encodes CASRLPTGRAGEKLFF.

The chain recombines TRBV3-1 (or the pseudogene TRBV3-2) with TRBJ2-7, with 7 bases fitting TRBD1. The CDR3 consists of 18 residues. Germline-derived CDR1 and CDR2 are LGHDT and YNNKEL (reference sequence). V shed 1 base and J 3 bases; nucleotides not matched to a gene: 15. The CDR3 spells CASSQVGASSGGIYEQYF. The CDR3 DNA sequence: TGTGCCAGCAGCCAAGTTGGGGCATCATCAGGGGGAATCTACGAGCAGTACTTC.

The rearrangement links TRBV3-1 (or the pseudogene TRBV3-2) to TRBJ2-5; TRBD1 or TRBD2 may be the D gene (5 bases each). This CDR3 contains 13 residues. Germline-derived CDR1 and CDR2 are LGHDT and YNNKEL (reference sequence). Trimming shortened V by 3 bases and J by 5 bases, and 10 bases separated the two germline ends. The CDR3 sequence is CASSQEGEETQYF. DNA for the CDR3: TGTGCCAGCAGCCAGGAAGGGGAGGAGACCCAGTACTTC.

The chain couples TRBV2 to TRBJ2-3, with D perhaps TRBD1 (5 bases). V lost 6 bases, J lost 4 bases, and 14 bases lay in between. The germline V gene has CDR1 SNHLY and CDR2 FYNNEI. The CDR3 sequence is 14 residues long. DNA of the CDR3: TGTGCCAGCAGCCCAAACAGACAGTCAGATACGCAGTATTTT. Its protein is CASSPNRQSDTQYF. The full variable domain, completed using reference TRBV2 and TRBJ2-3, is EPEVTQTPSHQVTQMGQEVILRCVPISNHLYFYWYRQILGQKVEFLVSFYNNEISEKSEIFDDQFSVERPDGSNFTLKIRSTKLEDSAMYFCASSPNRQSDTQYFGPGTRLTVL.

This clone came up once. The chain couples TRBV6-2 or TRBV6-3 to TRBJ2-7, with D hard to call. Trimming left V 4 bases short and J 4 bases short, with 5 bases between. The CDR3 runs 11 residues. Germline V gives CDR1 MNHEY, CDR2 SVGEGT. This CDR3 is CASSSRYEQYF. The CDR3 DNA sequence: TGTGCCAGCAGTTCCCGTTACGAGCAGTACTTC.

The chain links TRBV2 to TRBJ1-2, with a tentative D call TRBD1 (6 bases). Trimming pared 2 bases from V and 3 bases from J, leaving 13 bases between. This CDR3 contains 15 residues. The germline V gene has CDR1 SNHLY and CDR2 FYNNEI. The CDR3, as DNA: TGTGCCAGCAGTGAACAGAGACAGGCTCACTATGGCTACACCTTC. Its protein product is CASSEQRQAHYGYTF.

The chain combines TRBV27 with TRBJ1-4; maybe TRBD1 (5 bases). The CDR3 contains 14 residues. Germline CDR1 and CDR2: MNHEY and SMNVEV (reference sequence). The V end lost 5 bases, the J end lost 1 base, and 8 bases lay between the germline ends. CDR3 bases: TGTGCCAGCAGTCGCCAGGGAACTAATGAAAAACTGTTTTTT. Residues: CASSRQGTNEKLFF.

The V and J genes are TRBV7-9 and TRBJ1-3; TRBD1 matches at 11 bases. The ends lost 3 bases at V and 8 bases at J; junction bases unmatched: 3. The germline CDR1 and CDR2 sequences are SEHNR and FQNEAQ (reference sequence). CDR3 length: 14 residues. The chain's CDR3 is CASSFGQGAYTIYF. CDR3 in DNA: TGTGCCAGCAGCTTTGGACAGGGGGCATACACCATATATTTT. The full variable domain, in which reference TRBV7-9 and TRBJ1-3 provide the parts outside the CDR3, is DTGVSQNPRHKITKRGQNVTFRCDPISEHNRLYWYRQTLGQGPEFLTYFQNEAQLEKSRLLSDRFSAERPKGSFSTLEIQRTEQGDSAMYLCASSFGQGAYTIYFGEGSWLTVV.

The J gene is TRBJ1-1, the V gene TRBV3-1 (or the pseudogene TRBV3-2); D not certain. Germline CDR1 and CDR2: LGHDT and YNNKEL (reference sequence). CDR3 length: 11 amino acids. The ends were cut back, 3 bases at V and 8 bases at J, with 7 bases in the middle. This CDR3 reads CASSHMTEAFF. CDR3 DNA sequence: TGTGCCAGCAGCCACATGACCGAAGCTTTCTTT.

V and J are TRBV27 and TRBJ1-2, with D maybe TRBD1 (6 bases). Looked up from germline, CDR1 is MNHEY and CDR2 is SMNVEV (reference sequence). With 6 bases removed from V and 9 bases from J, the gap between germline ends came to 17 bases. This CDR3 is built from 13 residues. CDR3 nucleotides: TGTGCCAGCAGCCCGGGGGCAGGGCCAAGCTACACCTTC. Translated, it gives CASSPGAGPSYTF.

The chain carries TRBV27 and TRBJ2-7; 11 nucleotides match TRBD2. Trimming cost V 2 bases and J 1 base; bases outside gene matches: 10. The CDR3 has 18 residues. CDR1 is MNHEY, CDR2 SMNVEV, per germline (reference sequence). CDR3 sequence: CASSLQGPTSGRSYEQYF. The CDR3 DNA reads as TGTGCCAGCAGTTTACAGGGTCCCACTAGCGGGAGATCCTACGAGCAGTACTTC.

This clone was seen more than once but under ten times. The V and J genes are TRBV7-9 and TRBJ1-1; D perhaps matches TRBD1 (6 bases). Per the germline V gene, CDR1 is SEHNR and CDR2 is FQNEAQ (reference sequence). The CDR3 totals 14 residues. The germline V and J ends were trimmed by 6 bases and 4 bases, with 15 bases remaining between them. The CDR3 nucleotides read TGTGCCAGCAGTCGGGTTGGAGGGGGCACTGAAGCTTTCTTT. It specifies CASSRVGGGTEAFF.

The CDR3 here is CASSLIPAGSSYNEQFF. The CDR3 DNA reads as TGTGCCAGCAGTTTAATTCCAGCGGGATCCTCCTACAATGAGCAGTTCTTC. V usage is TRBV27 and J usage is TRBJ2-1, with TRBD2 matching 7 bases. V trimming: 2 bases; J trimming: 0 bases; junction bases outside the gene matches: 7. This CDR3 region has 17 residues. Germline V gives CDR1 MNHEY, CDR2 SMNVEV (reference sequence).

The rearrangement uses TRBV27 and TRBJ2-2, with TRBD1 matching 9 bases. The V gene's germline CDR1 is MNHEY and CDR2 SMNVEV (reference sequence). This CDR3 has 16 residues. Germline trimming cut 7 bases from V and 8 bases from J; bases unmatched to any gene: 14. The CDR3 spells CASKSGPDRGLGELFF. In DNA form, the CDR3 reads TGTGCCAGCAAATCCGGCCCGGACAGGGGACTTGGGGAGCTGTTTTTT.

This sequence joins TRBV7-2 and TRBJ2-1, with D unclear. There are 13 residues in the CDR3. Germline V gene sequence: CDR1 SGHTA, CDR2 FQGNSA. V was trimmed by 6 bases and J by 5 bases, leaving 11 bases between them. CDR3 amino acids: CASRPAAHNEQFF. Written as DNA, the CDR3 is TGTGCCAGCAGGCCCGCGGCACACAATGAGCAGTTCTTC.

The gene calls are TRBV5-1 and TRBJ1-2, with 7 bases that match TRBD1. This CDR3 is 13 amino acids long. From germline, CDR1 is SGHRS and CDR2 YFSETQ. Trimming at V came to 0 bases and at J to 8 bases, leaving 4 bases not matched to a gene. The DNA of the CDR3 is TGCGCCAGCAGCTTGGAGACAGGGATCGGCTACACCTTC. It encodes CASSLETGIGYTF.

The CDR3 is CASRRTSYNEQFF. CDR3 DNA sequence: TGTGCCAGCAGAAGGACTAGCTACAATGAGCAGTTCTTC. V is TRBV6-5 and J is TRBJ2-1, with 7 bases lining up with TRBD2. The CDR3 has 13 residues. V shed 6 bases, J shed 3 bases, and the junction held 2 bases outside the gene matches. Germline V gives CDR1 MNHEY, CDR2 SVGAGI.

The chain uses TRBV25-1 and TRBJ2-3; D is ambiguous. With 6 bases removed from V and 4 bases from J, the gap between germline ends came to 17 bases. Germline CDR1 reads MGHDK; CDR2 reads SYGVNS. The CDR3 has 15 residues. CDR3 sequence reads: CASRALKGGADTQYF. CDR3 coding DNA: TGTGCCAGCAGAGCCCTGAAGGGTGGGGCAGATACGCAGTATTTT.

This clone was observed a few times. V usage is TRBV5-8 and J usage is TRBJ2-3, with 8 bases fitting TRBD1. In germline, CDR1 is SGHTS, CDR2 YDEGEE. CDR3 size: 15 residues. Germline trimming cut 4 bases from V and 5 bases from J; bases unmatched to any gene: 9. The CDR3 sequence: CASSTGQGVGDTQYF. The CDR3 coding sequence is TGTGCCAGCAGCACCGGACAGGGAGTCGGAGATACGCAGTATTTT. Using reference TRBV5-8 and TRBJ2-3 for the parts outside the CDR3, the full variable domain is EAGVTQSPTHLIKTRGQQATLRCSPISGHTSVYWYQQALGLGLQFLLWYDEGEERNRGNFPPRFSGRQFPNYSSELNVNALELEDSALYLCASSTGQGVGDTQYFGPGTRLTVL.

CDR3 amino acids: CASSQEGGANYGYTF. As DNA, the CDR3 is TGTGCCAGCAGCCAAGAAGGGGGGGCGAACTATGGCTACACCTTC. The chain carries TRBV4-2 and TRBJ1-2, with a weak D call TRBD1 (6 bases). Between the trimmed V and J ends, which lost 0 bases and 2 bases, there was a span of 10 bases. Germline V gene sequence: CDR1 LGHNA, CDR2 YNFKEQ. CDR3 length: 15 residues.

As regards this clone: Different DNA sequences within this sample yield the same CDR3. V usage is TRBV6-4 and J usage is TRBJ1-5; the match to TRBD1 covers 9 bases. The CDR3 runs 15 residues. The ends lost 6 bases at V and 1 base at J; junction bases unmatched: 4. Germline loops: CDR1 MRHNA, CDR2 SNTAGT. The DNA for the CDR3 is TGTGCCAGCAGCGTCGGGACAGGGAGCAATCAGCCCCAGCATTTT. It translates to CASSVGTGSNQPQHF.